This T cell receptor beta chain was obtained from a study of PD-1 blockade in classical Hodgkin lymphoma. General study points: The repertoire differences lack a defined cause, possibly disease activity or prior therapy. Reports indicated that newly diagnosed patients had lower baseline TCR diversity than healthy donors did.

This sample's time point: newly diagnosed, previously untreated cHL patient sample. Untreated, newly diagnosed classical Hodgkin lymphoma PBMCs were comparators. As to this clone: The antigen remains undetermined.

Data came from immunoSEQ multiplex PCR; TCRdb stores just in-frame clones and leaves some out. The table shows 70,000 or so clones, with 85% to 95% occurring only once. The CDR3 consists of 14 residues. V lost 0 bases and J lost 7, with 8 bases in between. CDR1 is SGDLS, CDR2 YYNGEE, per germline. The TCR was taken from a human donor with classical Hodgkin lymphoma. This chain links TRBV9 with TRBJ1-6, with a weak D call TRBD1 (5 bases). Sequencing was done on a sample of peripheral blood mononuclear cells (PBMCs). DNA of the CDR3: TGTGCCAGCAGCGTAGCCAGGGTGAATTCACCCCTCCACTTT. Translation: CASSVARVNSPLHF.